The entry below gives a single T cell receptor beta chain sequence along with its context. Within Nashville, Tennessee resided all donors, each a Caucasian adult. Naive CD45RA+ and memory CD45RA-negative subsets were split from CD4+ cells. The sample comes from a study of shared clonotypes between healthy human individuals. Clones were read by immunoSEQ multiplex PCR, and TCRdb kept only the in-frame ones, dropping some. The repertoire consists of about 1 million clones, with around 76% occurring once and the leading ten covering 1.2% to 1.5%. The source of this sequence is a man in his late teens or twenties in good health. Specimen: memory CD4+ T cells sorted from blood. Subset noted: CD45RA-negative fraction.

The CDR3 protein is CASRGFTGKAYEQYF. The DNA for the CDR3 is TGTGCCAGCAGAGGGTTCACAGGGAAGGCCTACGAGCAGTACTTC. The chain recombines TRBV6-1 with TRBJ2-7; TRBD1 might be the D (6 bases). This CDR3 has 15 amino acids. Germline assignment: CDR1 MNHNS and CDR2 SASEGT. Deletions cut 6 bases from V and 2 bases from J, with 17 bases between.